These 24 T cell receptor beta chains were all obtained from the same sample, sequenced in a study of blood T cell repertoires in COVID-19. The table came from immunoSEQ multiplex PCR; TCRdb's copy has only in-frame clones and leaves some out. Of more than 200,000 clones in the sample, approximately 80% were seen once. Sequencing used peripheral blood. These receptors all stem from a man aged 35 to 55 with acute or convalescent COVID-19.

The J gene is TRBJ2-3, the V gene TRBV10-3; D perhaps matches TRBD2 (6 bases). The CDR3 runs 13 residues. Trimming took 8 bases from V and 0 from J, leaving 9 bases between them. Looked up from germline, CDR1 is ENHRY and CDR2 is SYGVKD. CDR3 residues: CAIYSGSTDTQYF. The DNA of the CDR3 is TGTGCCATCTATAGCGGTAGCACAGATACGCAGTATTTT.

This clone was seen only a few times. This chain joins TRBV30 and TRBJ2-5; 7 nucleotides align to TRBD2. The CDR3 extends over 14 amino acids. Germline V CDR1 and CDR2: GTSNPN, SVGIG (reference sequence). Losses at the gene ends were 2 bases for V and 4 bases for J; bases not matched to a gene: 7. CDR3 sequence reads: CAWSLAGVGETQYF. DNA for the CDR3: TGTGCCTGGAGTCTGGCGGGAGTTGGAGAGACCCAGTACTTC.

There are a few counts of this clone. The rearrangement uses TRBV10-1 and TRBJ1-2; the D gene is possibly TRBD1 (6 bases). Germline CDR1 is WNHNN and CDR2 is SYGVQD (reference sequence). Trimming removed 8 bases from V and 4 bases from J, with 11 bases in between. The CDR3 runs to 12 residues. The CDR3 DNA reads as TGCGCCAGCGGAGGGGGGGCCTATGGCTACACCTTC. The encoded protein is CASGGGAYGYTF.

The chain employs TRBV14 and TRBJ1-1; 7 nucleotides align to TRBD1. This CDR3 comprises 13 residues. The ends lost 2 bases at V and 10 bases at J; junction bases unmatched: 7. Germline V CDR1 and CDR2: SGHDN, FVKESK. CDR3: CASSQTWTGGAFF. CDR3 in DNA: TGTGCCAGCAGCCAAACCTGGACAGGAGGAGCTTTCTTT. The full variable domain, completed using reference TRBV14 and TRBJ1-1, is EAGVTQFPSHSVIEKGQTVTLRCDPISGHDNLYWYRRVMGKEIKFLLHFVKESKQDESGMPNNRFLAERTGGTYSTLKVQPAELEDSGVYFCASSQTWTGGAFFGQGTRLTVV.

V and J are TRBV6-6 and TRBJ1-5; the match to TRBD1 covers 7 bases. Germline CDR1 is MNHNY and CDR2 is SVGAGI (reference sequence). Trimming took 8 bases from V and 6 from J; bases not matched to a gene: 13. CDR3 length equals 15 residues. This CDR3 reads CASAGVSQGGQPQHF. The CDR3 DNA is TGTGCCAGCGCCGGTGTCTCCCAGGGGGGTCAGCCCCAGCATTTT.

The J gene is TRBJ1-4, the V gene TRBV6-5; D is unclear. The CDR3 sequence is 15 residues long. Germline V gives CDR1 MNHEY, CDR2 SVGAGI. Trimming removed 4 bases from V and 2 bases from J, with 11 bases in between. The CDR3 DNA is TGTGCCAGCAGTTCCCCCCGAGTGACTAATGAAAAACTGTTTTTT. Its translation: CASSSPRVTNEKLFF.

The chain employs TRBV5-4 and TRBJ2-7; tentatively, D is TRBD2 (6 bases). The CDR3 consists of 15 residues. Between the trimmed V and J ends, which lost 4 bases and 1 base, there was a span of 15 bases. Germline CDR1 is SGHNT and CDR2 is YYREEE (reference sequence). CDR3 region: CASSRTGLTSYEQYF. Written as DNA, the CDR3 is TGTGCCAGCAGCCGTACAGGACTAACTTCCTACGAGCAGTACTTC.

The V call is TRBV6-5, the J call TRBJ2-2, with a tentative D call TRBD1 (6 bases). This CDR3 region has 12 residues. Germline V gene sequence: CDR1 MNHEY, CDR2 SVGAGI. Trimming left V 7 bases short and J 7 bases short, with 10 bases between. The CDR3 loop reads CASNRVGGELFF. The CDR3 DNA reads TGTGCCAGCAACAGGGTTGGCGGGGAGCTGTTTTTT.

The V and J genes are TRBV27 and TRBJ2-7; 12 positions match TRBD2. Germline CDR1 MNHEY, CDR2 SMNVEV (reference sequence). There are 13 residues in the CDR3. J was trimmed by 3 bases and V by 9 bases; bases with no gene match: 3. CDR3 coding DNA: TGTGCCAGTGGGACTAGCGGGTACTACGAGCAGTACTTC. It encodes CASGTSGYYEQYF.

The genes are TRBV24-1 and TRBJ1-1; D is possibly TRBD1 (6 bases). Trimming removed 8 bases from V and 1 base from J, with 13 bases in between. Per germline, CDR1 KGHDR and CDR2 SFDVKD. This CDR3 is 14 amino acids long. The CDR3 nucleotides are TGTGCCACCACCCCGGGACACAAGAACACTGAAGCTTTCTTT. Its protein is CATTPGHKNTEAFF.

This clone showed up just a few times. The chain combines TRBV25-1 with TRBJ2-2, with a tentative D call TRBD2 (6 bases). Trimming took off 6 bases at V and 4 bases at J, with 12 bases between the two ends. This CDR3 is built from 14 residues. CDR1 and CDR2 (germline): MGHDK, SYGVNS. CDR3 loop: CASSTGGSTGELFF. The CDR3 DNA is TGTGCCAGCAGCACAGGAGGGAGCACCGGGGAGCTGTTTTTT. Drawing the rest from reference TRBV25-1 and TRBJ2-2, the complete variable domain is EADIYQTPRYLVIGTGKKITLECSQTMGHDKMYWYQQDPGMELHLIHYSYGVNSTEKGDLSSESTVSRIRTEHFPLTLESARPSHTSQYLCASSTGGSTGELFFGEGSRLTVL.

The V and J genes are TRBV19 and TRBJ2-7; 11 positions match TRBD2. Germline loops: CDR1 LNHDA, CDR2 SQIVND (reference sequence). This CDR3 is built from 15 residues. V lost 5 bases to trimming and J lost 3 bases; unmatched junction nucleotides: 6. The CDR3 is CASSLAGTSGYEQYF. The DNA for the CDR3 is TGTGCCAGTAGTTTAGCCGGGACTAGCGGCTACGAGCAGTACTTC.

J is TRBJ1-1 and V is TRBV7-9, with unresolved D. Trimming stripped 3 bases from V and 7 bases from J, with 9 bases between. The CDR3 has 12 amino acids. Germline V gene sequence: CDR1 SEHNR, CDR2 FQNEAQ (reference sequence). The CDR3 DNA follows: TGTGCCAGCAGCTTTTCCAGGCTTGAAGCTTTCTTT. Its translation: CASSFSRLEAFF.

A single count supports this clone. In nucleotides, the CDR3 is TGTGCCAGCAGCCCCTCCGGGACAGGGAACACTGAAGCTTTCTTT. Protein: CASSPSGTGNTEAFF. The chain combines TRBV9 with TRBJ1-1; 8 nucleotides match TRBD1. The germline CDR1 and CDR2 sequences are SGDLS and YYNGEE. Trimming cost V 4 bases and J 1 base; bases outside gene matches: 6. The CDR3 runs 15 residues.

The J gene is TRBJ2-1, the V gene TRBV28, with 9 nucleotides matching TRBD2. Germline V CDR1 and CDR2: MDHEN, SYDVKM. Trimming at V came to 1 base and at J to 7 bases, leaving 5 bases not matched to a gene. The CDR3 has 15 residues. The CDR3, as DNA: TGTGCCAGCAGTTTATACGCGGGAGGGTTTAATGAGCAGTTCTTC. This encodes CASSLYAGGFNEQFF.

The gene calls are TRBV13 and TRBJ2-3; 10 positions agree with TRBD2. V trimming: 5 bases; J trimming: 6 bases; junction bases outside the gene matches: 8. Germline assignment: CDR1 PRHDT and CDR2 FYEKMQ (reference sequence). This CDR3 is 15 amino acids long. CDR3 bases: TGTGCCAGCAGCCCCCTAGCGGGAGTCGAGGATACGCAGTATTTT. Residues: CASSPLAGVEDTQYF.

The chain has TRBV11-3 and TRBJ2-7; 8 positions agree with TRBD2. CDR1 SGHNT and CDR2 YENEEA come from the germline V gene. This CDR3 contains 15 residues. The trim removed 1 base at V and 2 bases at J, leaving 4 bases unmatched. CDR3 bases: TGTGCCAGCAGCTTAGGATCTAGCGGGCCCTACGAGCAGTACTTC. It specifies CASSLGSSGPYEQYF. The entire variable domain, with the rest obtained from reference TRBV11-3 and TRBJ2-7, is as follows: EAGVVQSPRYKIIEKKQPVAFWCNPISGHNTLYWYLQNLGQGPELLIRYENEEAVDDSQLPKDRFSAERLKGVDSTLKIQPAELGDSAVYLCASSLGSSGPYEQYFGPGTRLTVT.

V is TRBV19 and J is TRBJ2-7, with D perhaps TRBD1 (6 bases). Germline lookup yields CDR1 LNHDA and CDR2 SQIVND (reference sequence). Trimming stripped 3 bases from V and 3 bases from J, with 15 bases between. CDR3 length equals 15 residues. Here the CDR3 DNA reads TGTGCCAGTAGTATGGGTCAGGGGTCATTCTACGAGCAGTACTTC. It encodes CASSMGQGSFYEQYF.

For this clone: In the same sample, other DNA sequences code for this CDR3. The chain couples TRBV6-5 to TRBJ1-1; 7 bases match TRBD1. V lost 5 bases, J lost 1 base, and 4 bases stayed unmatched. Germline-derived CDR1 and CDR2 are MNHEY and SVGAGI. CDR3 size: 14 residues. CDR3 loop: CASSRQGGNTEAFF. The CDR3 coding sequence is TGTGCCAGCAGTCGACAGGGAGGGAACACTGAAGCTTTCTTT.

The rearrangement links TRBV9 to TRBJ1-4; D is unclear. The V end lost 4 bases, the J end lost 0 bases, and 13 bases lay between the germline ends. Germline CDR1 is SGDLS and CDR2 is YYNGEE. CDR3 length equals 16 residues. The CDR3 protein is CASSPQVSATNEKLFF. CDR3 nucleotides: TGTGCCAGCAGCCCACAAGTTTCCGCAACTAATGAAAAACTGTTTTTT. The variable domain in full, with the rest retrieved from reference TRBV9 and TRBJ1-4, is DSGVTQTPKHLITATGQRVTLRCSPRSGDLSVYWYQQSLDQGLQFLIQYYNGEERAKGNILERFSAQQFPDLHSELNLSSLELGDSALYFCASSPQVSATNEKLFFGSGTQLSVL.

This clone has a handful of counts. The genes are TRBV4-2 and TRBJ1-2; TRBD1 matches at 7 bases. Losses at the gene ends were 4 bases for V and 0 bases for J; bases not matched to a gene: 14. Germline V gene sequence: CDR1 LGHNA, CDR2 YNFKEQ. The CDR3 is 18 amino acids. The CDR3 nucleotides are TGTGCCAGCAGCCCGAACGCCGGGACAGCGATAGCTAACTATGGCTACACCTTC. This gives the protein CASSPNAGTAIANYGYTF.

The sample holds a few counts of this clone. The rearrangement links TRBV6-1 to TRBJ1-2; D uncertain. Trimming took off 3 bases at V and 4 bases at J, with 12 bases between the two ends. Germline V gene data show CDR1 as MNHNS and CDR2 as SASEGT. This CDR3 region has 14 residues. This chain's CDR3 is CASSEAQVRYGYTF. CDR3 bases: TGTGCCAGCAGTGAGGCCCAGGTACGCTATGGCTACACCTTC.

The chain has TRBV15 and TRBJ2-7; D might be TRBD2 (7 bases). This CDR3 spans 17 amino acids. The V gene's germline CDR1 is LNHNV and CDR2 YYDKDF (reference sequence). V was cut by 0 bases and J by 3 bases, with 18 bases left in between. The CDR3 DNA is TGTGCCACCAGCAGAGAGATATGGGGGGGGCCCTACTACGAGCAGTACTTC. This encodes CATSREIWGGPYYEQYF.

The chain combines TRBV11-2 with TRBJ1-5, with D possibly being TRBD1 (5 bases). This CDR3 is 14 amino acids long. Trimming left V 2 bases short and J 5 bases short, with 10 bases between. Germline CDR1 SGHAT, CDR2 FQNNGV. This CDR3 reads CASSLPGVDQPQHF. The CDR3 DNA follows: TGTGCCAGCAGCTTACCGGGGGTTGATCAGCCCCAGCATTTT.